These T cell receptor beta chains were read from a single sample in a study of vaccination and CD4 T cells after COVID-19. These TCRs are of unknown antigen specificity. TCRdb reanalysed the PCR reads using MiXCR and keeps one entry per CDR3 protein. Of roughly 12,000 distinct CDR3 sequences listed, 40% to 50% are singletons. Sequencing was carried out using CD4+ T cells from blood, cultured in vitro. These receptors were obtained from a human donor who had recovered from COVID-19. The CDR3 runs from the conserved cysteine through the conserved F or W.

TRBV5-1 CASSLTGREQYF
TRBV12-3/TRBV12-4 CASSLGGRRNTEAFF
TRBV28 CASSGLVRTDTEAFF
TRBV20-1 CSARVGGNTGELFF
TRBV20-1 CSATQGVSGNTIYF
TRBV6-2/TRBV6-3 CVSRQSGGYEQYF
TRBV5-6 CASSLGRTRGRQETQYF
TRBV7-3 CASSLIGGASGANVLTF
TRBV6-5 CASSYFYREGANTEAFF
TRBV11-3 CASSKRAGSQETQYF
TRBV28 CASSTPGLDETQYF
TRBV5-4 CASSFGLDRNSYNEQFF
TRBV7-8 CASSTGHRGPYEQYF
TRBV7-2 CASSPTGLGYTF
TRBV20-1 CSARDLGTSGSTTYEQYF
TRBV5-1 CASSLAWQPNEKLFF
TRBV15 CATSRDSRVGTEAFF
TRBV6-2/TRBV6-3 CASSYPPLAGGFSDTQYF
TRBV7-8 CASRDLDTGELFF
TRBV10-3 CAIRSDLNQPQHF
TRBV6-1 CASKRGPNTEAFF
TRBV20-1 CTADRGGTGELFF
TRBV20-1 CSAREDRGGGELFF
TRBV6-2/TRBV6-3 CASSYSLRQGTDTQYF
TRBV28 CASSSPPPEQYF
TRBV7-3 CASSLFTWNYGYTF
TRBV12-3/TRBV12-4 CASSSTTEQFF
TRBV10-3 CAISTGTNTNTEAFF
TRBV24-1 CATSEAGQGRTGELFF
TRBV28 CASSLPNRVGYTF
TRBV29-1 CSVVGVGRTDTQYF
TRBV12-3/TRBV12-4 CASSFGRAYEQYF
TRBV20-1 CSASRSGDYNEQFF
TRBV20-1 CSARVRLKYNEQFF
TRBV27 CASRGTSGTYEQYF
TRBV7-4 CASSLVRWLAGRKTQYF
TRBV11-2 CASSSVGTSTDTQYF
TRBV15 CATSRVGDSSQPQHF
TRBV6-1 CASSAGLAGANEQFF
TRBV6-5 CASSYSTDNLDKETQYF
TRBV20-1 CSARDRLAANEQFF
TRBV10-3 CAIQEGRINSPLHF
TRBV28 CASSPLMGADGQPQHF
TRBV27 CASSFVGARDTQYF